The subject of this entry is one T cell receptor (beta chain). The data are from a study of T cell responses to AZD1222 COVID-19 vaccine. Germline V gene lookup returns CDR1 SGHNT and CDR2 YENEEA. The CDR3 totals 14 residues. V lost 6 bases, J lost 8 bases, and 9 bases stayed unmatched. Method: immunoSEQ multiplex PCR; TCRdb's copy keeps in-frame clones and lacks some. The repertoire holds about 120,000 clones, approximately 90% seen once, with about 2.9% in the top ten. This specimen was peripheral blood, taken 28 days after the second AZD1222 dose. The chain recombines TRBV11-3 with TRBJ2-1, with 8 bases fitting TRBD2. The TCR was taken from an adult who received the AZD1222 COVID-19 vaccine. This CDR3 reads CASSLPSGGDEQFF. CDR3 DNA sequence: TGTGCCAGCAGTCTCCCGAGCGGGGGAGATGAGCAGTTCTTC. The full variable domain, rest sourced from reference TRBV11-3 and TRBJ2-1, is EAGVVQSPRYKIIEKKQPVAFWCNPISGHNTLYWYLQNLGQGPELLIRYENEEAVDDSQLPKDRFSAERLKGVDSTLKIQPAELGDSAVYLCASSLPSGGDEQFFGPGTRLTVL.